What follows is one T cell receptor beta chain and its context. The data belong to a study of technical replicates of blood from a handful of donors. CDR1 is SGDLS and CDR2 is YYNGEE in the germline V gene. J lost 1 base, V lost 1 base, and 11 bases had no gene match. The CDR3 is 18 residues long. Method: immunoSEQ multiplex PCR; TCRdb's copy keeps in-frame clones and lacks some. The sample has around 57,000 clones, approximately 97% seen once; the top ten hold approximately 0.18%. Material: T cells isolated from PBMCs. The chain carries TRBV9 and TRBJ1-1, with TRBD1 matching over 9 bases. This clonotype was obtained from a human donor in good health. CDR3 coding DNA: TGTGCCAGCAGCGTACCAAGGGACAGGGACCGCCGGAACACTGAAGCTTTCTTT. Translation gives CASSVPRDRDRRNTEAFF.